This T cell receptor (beta chain) comes out of a study of blood T cell repertoires in COVID-19. About the research overall: Some COVID-19 samples were acute and others convalescent; all came from the United States, Italy and Spain.

V was shortened by 0 bases and J by 6 bases, with 20 bases between the two germline ends. The CDR3 extends over 17 amino acids. Germline V lookup: CDR1 SGHRS, CDR2 YFSETQ. Profiled with immunoSEQ multiplex PCR; TCRdb holds only in-frame clones, not every one. The sample comprises hundreds of thousands of clones, approximately 83% of which are singletons, and approximately 30% rests with the top ten. This sequence was found in a man aged 40-49 years with acute or convalescent COVID-19. The sample taken for sequencing was peripheral blood. J is TRBJ2-3 and V is TRBV5-1, with D perhaps matching TRBD2 (6 bases). The DNA for the CDR3 is TGCGCCAGCAGCTTGGCGGTAGTGGGAGGCCGCGGGGATACGCAGTATTTT. This encodes CASSLAVVGGRGDTQYF.